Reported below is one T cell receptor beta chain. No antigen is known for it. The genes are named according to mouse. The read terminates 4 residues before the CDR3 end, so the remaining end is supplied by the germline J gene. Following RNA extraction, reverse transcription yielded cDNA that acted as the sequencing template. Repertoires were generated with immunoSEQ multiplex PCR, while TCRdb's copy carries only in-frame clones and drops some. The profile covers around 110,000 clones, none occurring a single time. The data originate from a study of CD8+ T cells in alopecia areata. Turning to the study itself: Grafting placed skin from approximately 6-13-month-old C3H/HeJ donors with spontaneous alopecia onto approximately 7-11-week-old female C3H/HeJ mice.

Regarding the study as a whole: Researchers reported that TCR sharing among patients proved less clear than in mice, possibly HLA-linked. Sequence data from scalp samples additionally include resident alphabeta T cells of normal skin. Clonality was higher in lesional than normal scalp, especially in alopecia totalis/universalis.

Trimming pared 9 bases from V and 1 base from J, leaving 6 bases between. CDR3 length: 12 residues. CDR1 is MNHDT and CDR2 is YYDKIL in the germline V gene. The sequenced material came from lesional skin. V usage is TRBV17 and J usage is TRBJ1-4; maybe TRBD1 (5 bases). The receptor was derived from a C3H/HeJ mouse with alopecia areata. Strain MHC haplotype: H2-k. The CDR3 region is CARDNSNERLFF. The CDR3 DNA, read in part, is TGTGCTAGGGACAATTCCAACGAA.